The 12 T cell receptor delta chains below come from one sample, sequenced in a study of γδ T cells in repeated Plasmodium falciparum infection. Gammadelta T cells were flow-sorted from PBMC into Vgamma9/Vdelta2+ and Vdelta2-negative populations for bulk analysis. TCRdb reran clone calling via CATT on the multiplex PCR reads. The table includes roughly 90,000 delta-chain clones, approximately 1.4% detected once. Sequenced material: gamma-delta T cells from blood. The receptor source for this set is a pool of human donors (malaria-infected and uninfected, not separated).

This clone was detected only a few times. This DNA's translation differs at residue 8 from TCRdb's protein, which comes from a much larger clone; a read error is likely, and the protein shown is translated from the DNA. The chain has TRDV2 and TRDJ3; D not resolved. TCRdb records no J gene; here it was assigned by comparing the DNA to germline. The CDR3 sequence is 18 residues long. Germline CDR1 is GEAIGNYY and CDR2 is EKD. Trimming took off 0 bases at V and 0 bases at J, with 11 bases between the two ends. The CDR3, as DNA: TGTGCCTGTGACACCGGTTGGGCCAACTCCTGGGACACCCGACAGATGTTTTTC. This codes for CACDTGWANSWDTRQMFF.

This clone appeared many times. TCRdb's protein, taken from a much larger clone, differs from this DNA's translation at residue 11, likely owing to a read error; the protein displayed comes from the DNA. The chain combines TRDV2 with TRDJ1; 10 nucleotides line up with TRDD3. The CDR3 loop spans 16 amino acids. Germline-derived CDR1 and CDR2 are GEAIGNYY and EKD. V trimming: 4 bases; J trimming: 5 bases; junction bases outside the gene matches: 12. The CDR3 reads CACEKMGDTLRDKLIF. CDR3 coding DNA: TGTGCCTGTGAGAAGATGGGGGATACCCTGAGGGATAAACTCATCTTT.

This clone is categorized as medium-sized. This CDR3 is also generated by other DNA sequences in the sample. This rearrangement joins TRDV2 to TRDJ1; a possible D gene is TRDD3 (5 bases). Between the trimmed V and J ends, which lost 1 base and 0 bases, there was a span of 20 bases. The CDR3 has 18 amino acids. Germline-derived CDR1 and CDR2 are GEAIGNYY and EKD. The CDR3 spells CACDTLDWNELYTDKLIF. DNA for the CDR3: TGTGCCTGTGACACTCTGGACTGGAATGAGCTATACACCGATAAACTCATCTTT.

To note about this clone: The protein TCRdb lists belongs to a much larger clone and differs from this DNA's translation at residue 8, which points to a read error; the protein shown is made from the DNA. The chain is built from TRDV1 and TRDJ1, with unresolved D. With 2 bases removed from V and 10 bases from J, the gap between germline ends came to 23 bases. CDR3 length: 16 residues. Germline-derived CDR1 and CDR2 are TSWWSYY and QGS. The CDR3 reads CALGEGEPAWVPGLIF. CDR3 nucleotides: TGTGCTCTTGGGGAAGGAGAACCCGCGTGGGTACCCGGACTCATCTTT.

This clone has just a few counts. The mismatch at residue 9 between this DNA's translation and the TCRdb protein of a much larger clone likely reflects a read error; the protein shown is translated from the DNA. V and J are TRDV2 and TRDJ1; the match to TRDD3 covers 9 bases. The J gene, missing from TCRdb, was assigned here through DNA to germline matching. V shed 3 bases, J shed 9 bases, and the junction held 10 bases outside the gene matches. The CDR3 covers 14 residues. Germline-derived CDR1 and CDR2 are GEAIGNYY and EKD. CDR3 protein: CACDAVLGETQLIF. The CDR3 DNA is TGTGCCTGTGACGCCGTACTGGGGGAGACGCAACTCATCTTT.

Turning to this clone: The TCRdb protein, from a much larger clone, departs from this DNA's translation at residue 4, likely by read error; the protein shown derives from the DNA. The CDR3 DNA reads TGTGCCTGTAGCCCAATCCCGTACACCGATAAACTCATCTTT. Amino acid sequence: CACSPIPYTDKLIF. The rearrangement joins TRDV2 to TRDJ1; unclear D gene. No J gene was available from TCRdb, and it was assigned here by a germline match of the DNA. The CDR3 sequence is 14 residues long. Trimming took off 6 bases at V and 0 bases at J, with 13 bases between the two ends. CDR1 and CDR2 from the germline V gene are GEAIGNYY and EKD.

This clone was found a few times. A read error likely explains this, since a far larger clone differs by one base. Other DNA sequences in the sample encode the same CDR3. This chain links TRDV2 with TRDJ1; 7 bases align to TRDD3. The J gene, missing from TCRdb, was assigned here through DNA to germline matching. V was pared by 3 bases and J by 5 bases, with 14 bases of the junction left unmatched. Germline CDR1 and CDR2: GEAIGNYY and EKD. This CDR3 has 16 residues. The CDR3 here is CACDGVLGQGTDKLIF. CDR3 nucleotides: TGTGCCTGTGACGGCGTACTGGGGCAGGGCACTGATAAACTCATCTTT.

This clone was counted ten times or more. This likely reflects a read error, since a far larger clone is one base away. In the same sample, other DNA sequences code for this CDR3. The rearrangement joins TRDV2 to TRDJ1, with 8 positions matching TRDD3. This CDR3 has 20 residues. Germline CDR1 and CDR2: GEAIGNYY and EKD. The CDR3 here is CACDTIRVMGDAIYTDKLIF. The DNA of the CDR3 is TGCGCCTGTGACACCATACGGGTTATGGGGGATGCAATTTACACCGATAAACTCATCTTT.

The chain combines TRDV2 with TRDJ1; TRDD3 matches 13 bases. TCRdb supplies no J gene; here it was assigned by aligning the nucleotide sequence to germline. This CDR3 contains 18 residues. The junction had 9 bases not matched to a gene; V was cut back by 3 bases and J by 0 bases. The germline gives CDR1 GEAIGNYY, CDR2 EKD. Here the CDR3 reads CACDALLGDTEDTDKLIF. For the CDR3, the DNA is TGTGCCTGTGACGCCTTACTGGGGGATACGGAAGACACCGATAAACTCATCTTT.

This clone has more than one count but fewer than ten. This likely traces to a read error, being one base from a far larger clone. Other DNA sequences of this sample code for an identical CDR3. The chain is built from TRDV2 and TRDJ1, with a weak D call TRDD3 (6 bases). TCRdb gives no J gene; it was assigned here by matching the DNA to germline. Germline values: CDR1 GEAIGNYY, CDR2 EKD. Trimming took off 0 bases at V and 0 bases at J, with 13 bases between the two ends. CDR3 length: 16 amino acids. The DNA for the CDR3 is TGTGCCTGTGACACCGTGGGGGCTTCCAACACCGATAAACTCATCTTT. Protein product: CACDTVGASNTDKLIF.

This clone was seen repeatedly, ten times or more. The protein TCRdb lists belongs to a much larger clone and differs from this DNA's translation at residue 7, which points to a read error; the protein shown is made from the DNA. The chain carries TRDV2 and TRDJ1, with 10 bases that match TRDD3. The germline V gene encodes CDR1 GEAIGNYY and CDR2 EKD. This CDR3 region has 17 residues. The V gene end was trimmed by 2 bases and the J gene end by 7 bases; junction bases not matched to a gene: 15. The CDR3 bases are TGTGCCTGTGACAGGCGGCCGGGGGATACGCGGAGAGGTAAACTCATCTTT. Amino acids: CACDRRPGDTRRGKLIF.

The sample holds a few counts of this clone. The J gene is TRDJ1, the V gene TRDV2; 13 nucleotides align to TRDD3. TCRdb lists no J gene, so it was determined here by aligning the DNA to germline. The V gene end was trimmed by 2 bases and the J gene end by 2 bases; junction bases not matched to a gene: 16. CDR3 size: 20 residues. Per the germline V gene, CDR1 is GEAIGNYY and CDR2 is EKD. Written as DNA, the CDR3 is TGTGCCTGTGACATACTGGGGGATACGAAGAGGGTCAAAGGGACCGATAAACTCATCTTT. This codes for CACDILGDTKRVKGTDKLIF.